This TCR beta chain comes out of a study of immune cell composition in non-small cell lung cancer. Normal lung was taken at the farthest possible site, at least 3 cm from tumour. Some clones are missing from TCRdb's copy, which holds only in-frame ones; the method was immunoSEQ multiplex PCR. Of fewer than 20,000 clones listed, just over 75% are singletons. V gave up 8 bases and J gave up 3 bases; unmatched junction bases: 5. The length of the CDR3 is 14 residues. Germline CDR1 LNHDA, CDR2 SQIVND (reference sequence). The same sample was also studied in work on CD4 T cells in lung cancer.

The source of this sequence is a human donor with non-small cell lung cancer. The rearrangement links TRBV19 to TRBJ1-5; 9 nucleotides agree with TRBD1. What was sequenced was non-adjacent lung tissue. The CDR3 nucleotides are TGTGCCAGTGCCGGGACAGGGAACAATCAGCCCCAGCATTTT. Its translation: CASAGTGNNQPQHF.